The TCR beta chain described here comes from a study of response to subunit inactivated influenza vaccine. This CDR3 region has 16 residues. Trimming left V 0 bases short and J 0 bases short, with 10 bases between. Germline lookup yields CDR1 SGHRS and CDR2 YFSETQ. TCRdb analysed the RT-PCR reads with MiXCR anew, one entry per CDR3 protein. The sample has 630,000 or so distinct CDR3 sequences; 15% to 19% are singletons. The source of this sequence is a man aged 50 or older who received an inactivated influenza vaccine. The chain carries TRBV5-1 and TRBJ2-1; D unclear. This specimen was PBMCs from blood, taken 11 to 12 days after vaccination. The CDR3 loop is CASSLVAFGSYNEQFF. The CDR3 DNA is TGCGCCAGCAGCTTGGTGGCGTTTGGCTCCTACAATGAGCAGTTCTTC.